These T cell receptor beta chains were read from a single sample in a study of blood T cell repertoires in COVID-19. Assay: immunoSEQ multiplex PCR; the TCRdb copy retains only in-frame clones and omits some. The sample lists about 190,000 clones, over 75% seen once, with around 12% in the top ten. Sequencing used peripheral blood. These receptors were collected from a woman between 50 and 59 years old with acute or convalescent COVID-19. Each CDR3 is given without its conserved first and last residue.

TRBV5-4,ASSLGRDEQY
TRBV12-3/TRBV12-4,ASSPPGYQPQH
TRBV2,ASSVLDLTYEQY
TRBV7-8,ASSLTSQSRSNQPQH
TRBV19,ASSGDISAGELF
TRBV30,AWSRDLLGTDTQY
TRBV7-8,ASSPMVLANYGYT
TRBV19,ASKGRSGVTDTQY
TRBV19,ASSNRPSGKNEQF
TRBV14,ASSNLQGGRGEQY
TRBV9,ASSVGSGNQPQH
TRBV19,ASSRGGGSDNQPQH
TRBV27,ASSYGTRNNEQF
TRBV5-6,ASSPRVADAPEADTQY
TRBV2,AAGRWQTPEQY
TRBV24-1,ATRDSSYNEQF
TRBV18,ASSPGQTNYGYT
TRBV30,AWSWTSLGGELF
TRBV10-3,AISPRGASRNYGYT
TRBV5-1,ASSLARGATNEKLF
TRBV11-2,ASSLEGGTTNEKLF
TRBV28,ASSLSWGEYSNQPQH
TRBV13,ASSWDRVLNEQY
TRBV12-3/TRBV12-4,ASRGESGELF
TRBV18,ASSHGTGGYEQY
TRBV12-3/TRBV12-4,ASSLRQGNEQF
TRBV19,ASSTKGQGNNEKLF
TRBV19,ASSIEGRANTEAF
TRBV11-2,ASRRPGGTEAF
TRBV19,ASSIALAGGTDTQY
TRBV5-6,ASSRGPGIDYEQY
TRBV4-2,ASSLLAGDGYNEQF
TRBV6-2/TRBV6-3,ASSFKGLAGLRSYNEQF
TRBV27,ASRLHGNAHSPLL
TRBV7-2,ASSLGARGQGSTDTQY